This TCR beta chain was documented in a study of T cells after yellow fever vaccination. Study as a whole: Any fraction with a low cell number was prepared using SMART-Seq v4 Ultra Low Input. Study-level findings and limits: Repertoires obtained by FACS sorting could include abundant clonotypes that entered as contaminants from the bulk population. Across the CD4 and CD8 compartments, a small share of clonotypes was present in both. Post-booster repertoires again held most primary-vaccination clones (approximately 96% CD4, roughly 89% CD8).

TCRdb reprocessed the 5' RACE reads with MiXCR, giving one entry per CDR3 protein. This table has around 260,000 distinct CDR3 sequences, 5.2% appearing once. Of note for this clonotype: The antigen is not known.

The clonotype was recovered from a man between 18 and 29 years old who received the YFV17D yellow fever vaccine. This specimen consisted of CD4+ T cells sorted from PBMCs, obtained on the day of the yellow fever booster vaccination.

CDR3 nucleotides: TGTGCCAGCAGTTTCGGGGGGCAGCAGTTCTTC. Translated: CASSFGGQQFF. V usage is TRBV6-2 or TRBV6-3 and J usage is TRBJ2-1, with D possibly being TRBD2 (7 bases). The germline CDR1 and CDR2 sequences are MNHEY and SVGEGT. The V and J ends lost 4 bases and 11 bases respectively, with 9 bases between them. This CDR3 is 11 amino acids long.